This paragraph covers one TCR beta chain sequence. The antigen remains undetermined. The entry originates in a study of T cell responses to AZD1222 COVID-19 vaccine. As for the study in general: Second-dose timings of about 4 or about 12 weeks were pooled. Regarding the study as a whole: Donors in the cohort were predominantly white British and more often female, and clonal diversity was possibly underestimated. Among spike-specific TCRs, nearly half reportedly target unmutated variant regions.

Profiled with immunoSEQ multiplex PCR; TCRdb holds only in-frame clones, not every one. Among 75,000 to 100,000 clones listed, 90% to 95% were seen once. The CDR3 covers 13 residues. V was clipped by 1 base and J by 3 bases, with 1 base between them. Germline CDR1 and CDR2: SNHLY and FYNNEI. The chain uses TRBV2 and TRBJ1-6; D unresolved. The sample here was peripheral blood, taken on day 0 of AZD1222 vaccination. The source is an adult in good health. As DNA, the CDR3 is TGTGCCAGCAGTGAAGGCTATAATTCACCCCTCCACTTT. Protein sequence: CASSEGYNSPLHF.